These 11 T cell receptor beta chains were sequenced from one sample in a study of T-cell reconstitution after alpha-beta-depleted transplantation in children. It was with unique molecular identifiers that the TCRbeta library was prepared. MiXCR was run by TCRdb on the PCR reads, yielding one entry per CDR3 protein. This sample has about 260,000 distinct CDR3 sequences, with roughly 8.2% found just once. The sample was PBMCs, mostly from graft donor cells, taken 180 days after TCRalphabeta/CD19-depleted stem cell transplant. All receptors come from a male patient aged 5 to 17 who had a stem cell transplant for acute lymphoblastic leukemia, so the T cells may come from the graft donor.

This clonotype was detected many times. This chain joins TRBV6-5 and TRBJ1-2; D perhaps matches TRBD1 (5 bases). The CDR3 runs to 15 residues. V lost 2 bases and J 0 bases, leaving 10 bases between the germline ends. CDR1 is MNHEY and CDR2 is SVGAGI in the germline V gene. CDR3 sequence: CASSYGAGSNYGYTF. In DNA, the CDR3 is TGTGCCAGCAGTTACGGGGCAGGCTCTAACTATGGCTACACCTTC.

This clonotype was seen many times. The chain carries TRBV20-1 and TRBJ2-1; the match to TRBD2 covers 8 bases. Germline CDR1 reads DFQATT; CDR2 reads SNEGSKA (reference sequence). This CDR3 spans 13 amino acids. The trim removed 2 bases at V and 3 bases at J, leaving 0 bases unmatched. The CDR3 region has the DNA TGCAGTGCTAGACGGGGGGGCTACAATGAGCAGTTCTTC. Translation: CSARRGGYNEQFF.

This clonotype showed up many times. The chain is built from TRBV28 and TRBJ2-7; D perhaps matches TRBD1 (6 bases). V lost 5 bases, J lost 7 bases, and 18 bases lay in between. Germline V gives CDR1 MDHEN, CDR2 SYDVKM. This CDR3 is built from 14 residues. The CDR3 DNA follows: TGTGCCAGCAGTCTCCTATCCCCCACAGGGGAGCAGTACTTC. Translation: CASSLLSPTGEQYF.

A word on this clonotype: Being one base from a much bigger clone, this may be a read error. The chain recombines TRBV6-4 with TRBJ1-5; 8 nucleotides match TRBD1. CDR3 length: 18 amino acids. The germline V gene has CDR1 MRHNA and CDR2 SNTAGT. CDR3 DNA sequence: TGTGCCTGCAGTTTGAGCCGCAGGGGGCTTATGAGCAATCAGCCCCAGCATTTT. Its protein product is CACSLSRRGLMSNQPQHF.

This clonotype was seen at least ten times. The chain links TRBV12-3 or TRBV12-4 to TRBJ2-5; 11 nucleotides line up with TRBD2. With V trimmed by 6 bases and J by 0 bases, 6 bases remained unmatched. The CDR3 has 16 residues. In DNA form, the CDR3 reads TGTGCCAGCAGAAGACTAGCGGGGAGGGACCAAGAGACCCAGTACTTC. It yields the protein CASRRLAGRDQETQYF.

This clonotype was recorded at least ten times. V is TRBV6-2 or TRBV6-3 and J is TRBJ2-1; D is undetermined. Germline V lookup: CDR1 MNHEY, CDR2 SVGEGT. V was shortened by 2 bases and J by 6 bases, with 8 bases between the two germline ends. The length of the CDR3 is 13 residues. CDR3 protein: CASSYPPSNEQFF. Here the CDR3 DNA reads TGTGCCAGCAGTTACCCCCCTAGCAATGAGCAGTTCTTC.

Note on this clonotype: One base away lies a much larger clone, so this may be a sequencing read error. CDR3 in DNA: TGTGCCAGCCGACAGAGGACATTCTACGAGCAGTACTTC. Its translation: CASRQRTFYEQYF. The genes are TRBV6-1 and TRBJ2-7; TRBD1 is a possible D gene (5 bases). Germline CDR1 reads MNHNS; CDR2 reads SASEGT. V was cut by 8 bases and J by 3 bases, with 14 bases left in between. The CDR3 is 13 residues long.

In this sample, this clonotype turned up many times. The rearrangement uses TRBV25-1 and TRBJ1-6, with a tentative D call TRBD1 (6 bases). Germline V gene lookup returns CDR1 MGHDK and CDR2 SYGVNS. V shed 1 base and J shed 7 bases, with 11 bases lying between them. CDR3 length: 15 amino acids. The CDR3 bases are TGTGCCAGCAGTGAATTGACAGGTGGGAATTCACCCCTCCACTTT. Its translation: CASSELTGGNSPLHF.

This clonotype appeared many times. The chain employs TRBV24-1 and TRBJ2-1, with 12 bases matching TRBD2. Germline CDR1 and CDR2: KGHDR and SFDVKD. CDR3 length: 14 residues. V was clipped by 10 bases and J by 10 bases; unmatched bases: 10. CDR3 in DNA: TGTGCCACGTCTAGCGGGAGGGTCGCGGGAGAGCAGTTCTTC. Translation: CATSSGRVAGEQFF.

This clonotype was counted ten times or more. The chain combines TRBV29-1 with TRBJ1-5; D may be TRBD1 (5 bases). V was shortened by 1 base and J by 7 bases, with 8 bases between the two germline ends. CDR3 size: 12 residues. Germline V gene sequence: CDR1 SQVTM, CDR2 ANQGSEA. The CDR3 DNA sequence: TGCAGCGTTGAAGGACAGAACCAGCCCCAGCATTTT. Its translation is CSVEGQNQPQHF.

J is TRBJ2-6 and V is TRBV27, with D maybe TRBD1 (6 bases). The CDR3 runs 16 residues. V was cut by 2 bases and J by 6 bases, with 14 bases left in between. Germline values: CDR1 MNHEY, CDR2 SMNVEV (reference sequence). The CDR3 coding sequence is TGTGCCAGCAGTTTAATGGGGGCGCGTGAGGCCAACGTCCTGACTTTC. Its translation is CASSLMGAREANVLTF.